The clone carrying this T cell receptor beta chain was counted only a few times. This sample stems from a study of spatial heterogeneity in lung cancer. The germline V and J ends were trimmed by 6 bases and 0 bases, with 17 bases remaining between them. The CDR3 has 18 residues. Germline lookup yields CDR1 KGHDR and CDR2 SFDVKD. Time point of the sample: sample taken at primary tumor resection. The input material, whole RNA from tumor, nontumor lung or frozen PBMC, was sequenced unsorted. Every TCR cDNA molecule carried a tag that served as a unique molecular identifier. TCRdb independently ran MiXCR on the 5' RACE reads; one entry per CDR3 protein. Altogether tens of thousands of distinct CDR3 sequences are present, about 12% being singletons, with the ten largest covering roughly 39%.

The starting material was PBMCs, obtained at surgery. The chain recombines TRBV24-1 with TRBJ1-6; D is possibly TRBD1 (5 bases). This clonotype was obtained from a male donor with early-stage non-small cell lung cancer. CDR3 sequence: CATSPGQEDSSYNSPLHF. CDR3 in DNA: TGTGCCACCAGTCCGGGGCAGGAAGATAGCTCCTATAATTCACCCCTCCACTTT.